This T cell receptor (beta chain) was recorded in a study of metastatic and nonmetastatic thyroid tumors. CDR3 length equals 13 residues. Germline CDR1 is DFQATT and CDR2 is SNEGSKA (reference sequence). Trimming left V 0 bases short and J 5 bases short, with 10 bases between. Per the original methods: A classifier of distant metastasis in papillary thyroid cancer was built from CDR3 differences (across clinicopathological groups). TCRdb re-analyzed the PCR reads using MiXCR. These V and J calls derive from TCRdb rather than the authors' analysis. The profile shows 30,000 or so clones, approximately 25% of them singletons. As concerns this clone: Its antigen is as yet unknown.

General study findings and limits: Compared with benign nodules, malignant thyroid tumors were reported to have significantly higher TCR beta diversity in both blood and tumor.

Thyroid surgery had not been preceded by any treatment in any patient. This sequence originates from a female donor with papillary thyroid cancer or a benign thyroid nodule (not recorded which). Some clones in this sample may be carry-over from other donors' samples. Sequencing was carried out using blood. The chain combines TRBV20-1 with TRBJ1-1; D is undetermined. The chain's CDR3 is CSARDSGFTEAFF. The CDR3 nucleotides are TGCAGTGCTAGAGATTCGGGATTTACTGAAGCTTTCTTT.